This T cell receptor (beta chain) is from a study of cytomegalovirus exposure and HLA in healthy donors. Profiling relied on immunoSEQ multiplex PCR, and the TCRdb table lists in-frame clones only, not all of them. The data hold tens of thousands of clones, with under 95% observed a single time. Germline CDR1 reads SGHTA; CDR2 reads FQGNSA. V trimming: 4 bases; J trimming: 4 bases; junction bases outside the gene matches: 11. This CDR3 contains 18 residues. Broader study findings: It was found in a later analysis that first-cohort TCR clusters tended to co-occur in the 120 validation repertoires.

A remark on this clone: Its target is unknown.

The sequencing sample was made of PBMCs. This clonotype originated in a man between 25 and 39 years old in good health and CMV-seronegative. The chain links TRBV7-2 to TRBJ2-5; 14 nucleotides align to TRBD2. In DNA form, the CDR3 reads TGTGCCAGCAGCTACCCCGGACTAGCGGGAGGTTTAGGAGAGACCCAGTACTTC. It translates to CASSYPGLAGGLGETQYF.